What follows are 22 T cell receptor beta chains derived from one specimen sequenced in a study of T cell responses to AZD1222 COVID-19 vaccine. Generated by immunoSEQ multiplex PCR, the TCRdb table keeps only in-frame clones and is missing some. Here the sample spans about 85,000 clones, about nine tenths being singletons. The sequencing used peripheral blood, collected on day 0 of AZD1222 vaccination. These receptors were obtained from an adult in good health.

The chain couples TRBV7-5 to TRBJ2-7; TRBD2, the table's D call, lacks a check against the DNA. TRBV7-5 is deemed a pseudogene. The CDR3 spans 15 residues. The CDR3 region is CVRSLVFTFSYEQYF. CDR3 nucleotide sequence: TGTGTCAGAAGCTTAGTCTTCACTTTCTCCTACGAGCAGTACTTC.

This clone came up a few times. V is TRBV18 and J is TRBJ1-6, with 10 bases aligning to TRBD1. The ends lost 2 bases at V and 9 bases at J; junction bases unmatched: 7. Germline V gene lookup returns CDR1 KGHSH and CDR2 LQKENI. The CDR3 length is 16 residues. DNA for the CDR3: TGTGCCAGCTCACCATCGAGACAGGGGGCGGGTTCACCCCTCCACTTT. Protein product: CASSPSRQGAGSPLHF.

This clone was counted a single time. The chain combines TRBV12-3 or TRBV12-4 with TRBJ2-7; D is unclear. The CDR3 is 12 residues long. Trimming took off 5 bases at V and 2 bases at J, with 7 bases between the two ends. The CDR3, as DNA: TGTGCCAGCAGTCTTTCACCCTACGAGCAGTACTTC. This translates into CASSLSPYEQYF.

The V gene is TRBV18, the J gene TRBJ2-3, with TRBD2 matching over 15 bases. Germline V CDR1 and CDR2: KGHSH, LQKENI. The length of the CDR3 is 17 residues. The V and J ends lost 3 bases and 3 bases, in that order; junction bases with no gene match: 4. The CDR3 DNA is TGTGCCAGCTCACCCCCCGGACTAGCGGGAGGGACAGATACGCAGTATTTT. Translating gives CASSPPGLAGGTDTQYF.

The chain employs TRBV10-2 and TRBJ2-1; TRBD2 agrees at 13 bases. Per the germline V gene, CDR1 is WSHSY and CDR2 is SAAADI. V trimming: 4 bases; J trimming: 9 bases; junction bases outside the gene matches: 3. The CDR3 contains 14 residues. CDR3 nucleotides: TGCGCCAGCAGTGGGACTAGCGGGAGCGGTGAGCAGTTCTTC. This codes for CASSGTSGSGEQFF.

There are a few counts of this clone. CDR3 DNA: TGTGCCAGCAGTGATCTGGGGAGGATGAACACTGAAGCTTTCTTT. Translating it yields CASSDLGRMNTEAFF. The rearrangement links TRBV6-1 to TRBJ1-1; D not certain. Germline lookup yields CDR1 MNHNS and CDR2 SASEGT. There are 15 residues in the CDR3. V was clipped by 3 bases and J by 0 bases, with 11 bases between them.

This sequence joins TRBV10-1 and TRBJ2-1; 10 bases map to TRBD2. From germline, CDR1 is WNHNN and CDR2 SYGVQD (reference sequence). V lost 3 bases, J lost 6 bases, and 11 bases stayed unmatched. The CDR3 sequence is 17 residues long. The CDR3 protein is CASSDGAGGPNPNEQFF. CDR3 coding DNA: TGCGCCAGCAGTGACGGAGCGGGAGGGCCTAACCCCAATGAGCAGTTCTTC.

This clone has only a few counts. The chain recombines TRBV2 with TRBJ2-1, with D tentatively TRBD2 (5 bases). Germline V gene sequence: CDR1 SNHLY, CDR2 FYNNEI. There are 13 residues in the CDR3. V lost 6 bases and J lost 10, with 16 bases in between. The CDR3 here is CASRPPSGWEQFF. CDR3 nucleotide sequence: TGTGCCAGCAGACCGCCAAGCGGATGGGAGCAGTTCTTC.

The V gene is TRBV4-1, the J gene TRBJ2-7, with D perhaps TRBD1 (5 bases). Trimming shortened V by 0 bases and J by 3 bases, and 15 bases separated the two germline ends. This CDR3 has 16 amino acids. Germline assignment: CDR1 MGHRA and CDR2 YSYEKL. The CDR3 DNA is TGCGCCAGCAGCCAAGATACGCCAGGGTTTAGCTACGAGCAGTACTTC. It translates to CASSQDTPGFSYEQYF.

The V and J genes are TRBV29-1 and TRBJ1-4; 9 bases are shared with TRBD1. The germline CDR1 and CDR2 sequences are SQVTM and ANQGSEA. Trimming removed 7 bases from V and 8 bases from J; junction bases left unmatched: 8. The CDR3 length is 13 residues. CDR3 DNA: TGCAGCGCTTTACAGGGGGCGGTCGAAAAACTGTTTTTT. Its translation: CSALQGAVEKLFF.

The chain links TRBV5-6 to TRBJ2-1; TRBD2 aligns across 13 bases. Trimming cost V 2 bases and J 7 bases; bases outside gene matches: 9. CDR3 length: 17 residues. Looked up from germline, CDR1 is SGHDT and CDR2 is YYEEEE. CDR3 sequence (DNA): TGTGCCAGCAGCTTTCGAATACTAGCGGGAGGGCCGAATGAGCAGTTCTTC. Protein sequence: CASSFRILAGGPNEQFF.

This chain connects TRBV9 to TRBJ1-5, with 7 positions matching TRBD1. Losses at the gene ends were 4 bases for V and 7 bases for J; bases not matched to a gene: 11. This CDR3 is built from 15 residues. Germline CDR1 and CDR2: SGDLS and YYNGEE. The CDR3 region has the DNA TGTGCCAGCAGCATGGAGGGGGCGCAGAACCAGCCCCAGCATTTT. Amino acids: CASSMEGAQNQPQHF.

V and J are TRBV4-3 and TRBJ1-4, with D possibly being TRBD1 (6 bases). This CDR3 has 16 amino acids. The germline V gene has CDR1 LGHNA and CDR2 YSLEER. The germline V and J ends were trimmed by 6 bases and 4 bases, with 18 bases remaining between them. The CDR3: CASSRGIATVNEKLFF. CDR3 bases: TGCGCCAGCAGTAGGGGGATTGCCACAGTTAATGAAAAACTGTTTTTT.

The V and J genes are TRBV18 and TRBJ2-4; possible D gene TRBD1, 6 bases. The CDR3 runs 15 residues. Germline V gene data show CDR1 as KGHSH and CDR2 as LQKENI. V shed 3 bases and J shed 9 bases, with 18 bases lying between them. The CDR3, as DNA: TGTGCCAGCTCACCCCGAGGACAGCCCGAAAGCATTCAGTACTTC. Protein: CASSPRGQPESIQYF.

The chain combines TRBV6-5 with TRBJ1-1, with TRBD1 as a possible D gene (5 bases). Trimming removed 7 bases from V and 10 bases from J, with 19 bases in between. The germline V gene encodes CDR1 MNHEY and CDR2 SVGAGI. The CDR3 consists of 13 residues. The CDR3 loop reads CASTSWGGKRAFF. Written as DNA, the CDR3 is TGTGCCAGCACCTCCTGGGGGGGAAAGAGAGCTTTCTTT.

The V and J genes are TRBV4-3 and TRBJ2-5; 9 bases map to TRBD2. The CDR3 loop spans 15 amino acids. Unmatched junction bases numbered 8, after V lost 4 bases and J lost 5 bases. Germline-derived CDR1 and CDR2 are LGHNA and YSLEER. CDR3 nucleotide sequence: TGCGCCAGCAGCCTTACGACTAGCGGAGGGGAGACCCAGTACTTC. Translated, it gives CASSLTTSGGETQYF.

The CDR3 nucleotides read TGTGCCCTTCAGGGTCAGAACACCGGGGAGCTGTTTTTT. This translates into CALQGQNTGELFF. The chain employs TRBV12-3 or TRBV12-4 and TRBJ2-2, with a tentative D call TRBD1 (5 bases). The length of the CDR3 is 13 residues. Trimming left V 11 bases short and J 1 base short, with 11 bases between.

This chain links TRBV5-5 with TRBJ2-2; TRBD1 aligns across 7 bases. V trimming: 0 bases; J trimming: 5 bases; junction bases outside the gene matches: 4. There are 15 residues in the CDR3. Germline V gives CDR1 SGHKS, CDR2 YYEKEE (reference sequence). CDR3 in amino acids: CASSLGGTETGELFF. The CDR3 coding sequence is TGTGCCAGCAGCTTGGGGGGGACAGAAACCGGGGAGCTGTTTTTT.

The chain employs TRBV2 and TRBJ2-7; maybe TRBD1 (6 bases). CDR1 is SNHLY, CDR2 FYNNEI, per germline. The CDR3 consists of 16 residues. V lost 2 bases to trimming and J lost 5 bases, with 19 bases between them. CDR3 in DNA: TGTGCCAGCAGTGAACTTGTAACAGGGCTCTGGGACGAGCAGTACTTC. Translated, it gives CASSELVTGLWDEQYF.

The chain uses TRBV19 and TRBJ2-5, with 7 positions matching TRBD2. From germline, CDR1 is LNHDA and CDR2 SQIVND (reference sequence). CDR3 length: 17 amino acids. After removal of 5 bases from V and 1 base from J, the junction contained 13 bases not matched to a gene. The CDR3 nucleotides read TGTGCCAGTAGTTCACTTACCGGGACTATCGCCCAAGAGACCCAGTACTTC. This gives the protein CASSSLTGTIAQETQYF.

This clone was detected only once. The rearrangement links TRBV6-5 to TRBJ2-2, with unresolved D. CDR3 length: 14 residues. Germline values: CDR1 MNHEY, CDR2 SVGAGI. V lost 2 bases and J lost 8, with 12 bases in between. The CDR3 nucleotides read TGTGCCAGCAGTTACGATGGGGTGAAGGGGGAGCTGTTTTTT. As protein: CASSYDGVKGELFF.

J is TRBJ2-3 and V is TRBV3-1 (or the pseudogene TRBV3-2), with no clear D. Germline V gene data show CDR1 as LGHDT and CDR2 as YNNKEL (reference sequence). CDR3 size: 12 residues. Trimming stripped 4 bases from V and 5 bases from J, with 7 bases between. The CDR3 DNA reads as TGTGCCAGCAGCCGGAAGTTAGATACGCAGTATTTT. Its translation is CASSRKLDTQYF.